Below, one T cell receptor beta chain is given with its context. Antigen: not known. V was shortened by 3 bases and J by 5 bases, with 11 bases between the two germline ends. The CDR3 has 13 amino acids. CDR1 and CDR2 (germline): GTSNPN, SVGIG (reference sequence). The entry originates in a study of blood T cells in healthy people across ages. There were healthy Caucasian individuals from Russia, aged 6 to 90, serving as donors. Study-wide results and caveats: There were more naive CD4+ cells and higher diversity in long-lived donors than in aged donors.

The use of a sample-barcoded 5' primer and a J-beta primer mix characterized a second PCR of roughly 6 to 11 cycles. TCRdb reanalysed the 5' RACE reads using MiXCR and keeps one entry per CDR3 protein. Here the sample spans 600,000 or so distinct CDR3 sequences, roughly 30% being singletons. The V and J genes are TRBV30 and TRBJ1-5; possibly TRBD1 for D (5 bases). The receptor was derived from a woman aged 80 or over in good health. Sequenced: blood. CDR3 in amino acids: CAWRGHIDQPQHF. The DNA for the CDR3 is TGTGCCTGGAGAGGACACATTGATCAGCCCCAGCATTTT.